A selection of T cell receptor beta chains follows, all from one sample in a study of blood T cells in healthy people across ages. TCRdb re-analysed the 5' RACE reads in MiXCR, keeping a single row per CDR3 protein. This table holds roughly 560,000 distinct CDR3 sequences, about 25% found once. These same data were also listed under a study on T cells of mothers and their children.

The sequenced sample was blood. These receptors were obtained from a boy aged 5 to 17 in good health. Both conserved end residues are part of each CDR3. The order of the fields is J gene, clone size, D gene, V gene, CDR3 DNA, CDR3 protein. A D gene is named only where the DNA matches it firmly. Clone size is stated in some rows and not others, as once, few, many or a class when expanded.

J: TRBJ2-1; size: -; D: -; V: TRBV6-2/TRBV6-3; DNA: TGTGCCAGCAGTCACCCTGGGACGTCCCGTGTTTGGCTTGAGCAGTTCTTC; CDR3: CASSHPGTSRVWLEQFF
J: TRBJ2-5; size: -; D: -; V: TRBV7-9; DNA: TGTGCCAGCAGCTCACTCGGGGTACAAGAGACCCAGTACTTC; CDR3: CASSSLGVQETQYF
J: TRBJ1-1; size: few; D: TRBD1; V: TRBV12-3/TRBV12-4; DNA: TGTGCCAGCAGACTCGGACAGGGGAACACTGAAGCTTTCTTT; CDR3: CASRLGQGNTEAFF
J: TRBJ2-7; size: -; D: -; V: TRBV7-2; DNA: TGTGCCAGCAGAACCAAGGGAGTTTTAATTTACGAGCAGTACTTC; CDR3: CASRTKGVLIYEQYF
J: TRBJ2-1; size: few; D: TRBD2; V: TRBV4-2; DNA: TGTGCCAGCAGCCCGAGGACTAGCGGGAACAATGAGCAGTTCTTC; CDR3: CASSPRTSGNNEQFF
J: TRBJ2-2; size: few; D: -; V: TRBV20-1; DNA: TGCAGTGCCCCGTGGAGTCGGGGGTCGATCACCGGGGAGCTGTTTTTT; CDR3: CSAPWSRGSITGELFF
J: TRBJ2-7; size: few; D: -; V: TRBV28; DNA: TGTGCCAGCACTTTCCGGGACCGCCCCTCCTACGAGCAGTACTTC; CDR3: CASTFRDRPSYEQYF
J: TRBJ1-5; size: -; D: -; V: TRBV20-1; DNA: TGCAGTGCATACTCTATCGAGAGCAATCAGCCCCAGCATTTT; CDR3: CSAYSIESNQPQHF
J: TRBJ1-2; size: few; D: -; V: TRBV11-1; DNA: TGTGCCAGCAGCCACAGGGTTTCGGGCTATGGCTACACCTTC; CDR3: CASSHRVSGYGYTF
J: TRBJ2-7; size: -; D: TRBD1; V: TRBV28; DNA: TGTGCCAGCAGCCCGGGACAGGTAAGCTACGAGCAGTACTTC; CDR3: CASSPGQVSYEQYF
J: TRBJ2-3; size: many; D: TRBD1; V: TRBV6-6; DNA: TGTGCCAGCAGAGGGGGCGCAAATACGCAGTATTTT; CDR3: CASRGGANTQYF
J: TRBJ1-2; size: -; D: -; V: TRBV5-1; DNA: TGCGCCAGCAGCTTAGGGGTCGGGGTCTTAAACTATGGCTACACCTTC; CDR3: CASSLGVGVLNYGYTF
J: TRBJ1-1; size: -; D: TRBD1; V: TRBV5-1; DNA: TGCGCCAGCAGGGAGGGGGACAAGGGGGCGGCTTTCTTT; CDR3: CASREGDKGAAFF
J: TRBJ1-2; size: -; D: -; V: TRBV6-1; DNA: TGTGCCAGCAGTGAAGGAGGGGGCTATGGCTACACCTTC; CDR3: CASSEGGGYGYTF
J: TRBJ2-5; size: many; D: TRBD1; V: TRBV20-1; DNA: TGCAGTGCTCCAGGGACAGGGGGTAAAGAGACCCAGTACTTC; CDR3: CSAPGTGGKETQYF
J: TRBJ2-5; size: -; D: -; V: TRBV29-1; DNA: TGCAGCGTTGACAGGGTACAAGAGACCCAGTACTTC; CDR3: CSVDRVQETQYF
J: TRBJ2-7; size: -; D: TRBD2; V: TRBV12-3/TRBV12-4; DNA: TGTGCCAACAGTTTCGGGGGGAACTCCTACGAGCAGTACTTC; CDR3: CANSFGGNSYEQYF
J: TRBJ2-2; size: -; D: -; V: TRBV29-1; DNA: TGCAGCGTCTTCGGATACACCGGGGAGCTGTTTTTT; CDR3: CSVFGYTGELFF
J: TRBJ2-1; size: -; D: -; V: TRBV19; DNA: TGTGCCAGTCACAGCCTGCTCTCCTACAATGAGCAGTTCTTC; CDR3: CASHSLLSYNEQFF
J: TRBJ1-5; size: few; D: -; V: TRBV12-5; DNA: TGTGCTAGTGGATTGGGGGGTCATCAGCCCCAGCATTTT; CDR3: CASGLGGHQPQHF
J: TRBJ2-5; size: many; D: -; V: TRBV20-1; DNA: TGCAGTGCTAGAGAGGGGGAGACCCAGTACTTC; CDR3: CSAREGETQYF
J: TRBJ1-4; size: -; D: TRBD1; V: TRBV6-2/TRBV6-3; DNA: TGTGCCAGCAGTCCTCCCCGGGACAGGGTGGATGAAAAACTGTTTTTT; CDR3: CASSPPRDRVDEKLFF
J: TRBJ1-4; size: -; D: -; V: TRBV30; DNA: TGTGCCTGGAGTGGCCCCGAGGCGGGGGGTGAAAAACTGTTTTTT; CDR3: CAWSGPEAGGEKLFF
J: TRBJ2-7; size: -; D: -; V: TRBV4-1; DNA: TGCGCCAGTAGCCAAAACGGTGAGGAGTACGAGCAGTACTTC; CDR3: CASSQNGEEYEQYF
J: TRBJ1-1; size: -; D: -; V: TRBV3-1; DNA: TGTGCCAGCAGCCAAGATTTGAGCCTTGAAGCTTTCTTT; CDR3: CASSQDLSLEAFF
J: TRBJ1-2; size: -; D: -; V: TRBV15; DNA: TGTGCCACCAGCAGAGATCCCGCACCCGGGGATGGCTACACCTTC; CDR3: CATSRDPAPGDGYTF
J: TRBJ1-1; size: -; D: TRBD1; V: TRBV5-1; DNA: TGCGCCAGCAGCTTGTCACGGACAGGGGGCCCGAACACTGAAGCTTTCTTT; CDR3: CASSLSRTGGPNTEAFF
J: TRBJ1-2; size: few; D: -; V: TRBV20-1; DNA: TGCAGTGCTAGATTAAGTGCCTATGGCTACACCTTC; CDR3: CSARLSAYGYTF
J: TRBJ2-7; size: -; D: -; V: TRBV21-1; DNA: TGTGCCAGCAGCAATTTCTGGTCAGGGGCTTCCTACGAGCAGTACTTC; CDR3: CASSNFWSGASYEQYF